The entry below gives a single TCR beta chain sequence along with its context. The data were taken from a study of blood T cell repertoires in COVID-19. Libraries were prepared by immunoSEQ multiplex PCR; TCRdb keeps only in-frame clonotypes and omits some of them. Of some 320,000 clones detected, about 85% appear once; the ten largest clones hold approximately 1.9%. The germline V gene has CDR1 SNHLY and CDR2 FYNNEI. The V segment lost 5 bases and the J segment 8 bases; nucleotides outside the gene matches: 7. The length of the CDR3 is 14 residues. Sequencing was done on a sample of PBMCs or T cells enriched from blood (not recorded which). This TCR came from a woman in her thirties who had been exposed to COVID-19. This chain links TRBV2 with TRBJ1-4; 8 nucleotides align to TRBD1. This CDR3 reads CASSTRGQGEKLFF. The DNA for the CDR3 is TGTGCCAGCAGTACCAGGGGGCAGGGAGAAAAACTGTTTTTT.